This T cell receptor beta chain was identified in a study of T-cell reconstitution after alpha-beta-depleted transplantation in children. Study-wide results and caveats: About two months after transplant, alpha-beta T cells reportedly came from several hundred expanded graft clones.

Preparing the TCRbeta library involved the use of unique molecular identifiers. One entry per CDR3 protein, called by TCRdb with MiXCR from the PCR reads. Altogether roughly 790,000 distinct CDR3 sequences are present, 16% being singletons, with the ten largest covering approximately 5%. There are a few counts of this clonotype. Antigen unknown. Germline V gives CDR1 SEHNR, CDR2 FQNEAQ (reference sequence). The CDR3 totals 15 residues. Unmatched junction bases numbered 5, after V lost 5 bases and J lost 5 bases. This specimen consisted of PBMCs, mostly from graft donor cells, obtained 360 days after TCRalphabeta/CD19-depleted stem cell transplant. This sequence originates from a male patient under 18 who had a stem cell transplant for acute lymphoblastic leukemia, so the T cells may come from the graft donor. This chain links TRBV7-9 with TRBJ2-1; 11 bases are a match to TRBD2. The DNA of the CDR3 is TGTGCCAGCAGCCCACTAGCGGGAGTTAACAATGAGCAGTTCTTC. Translated, it gives CASSPLAGVNNEQFF.